The 21 T cell receptor gamma chains presented below share a single source sample, sequenced in a study of Vδ1+ human thymocytes. General study results and limits: Thymic TRG and TRD repertoires appeared highly polyclonal.

These receptors' targets are unknown. RNA was extracted from the cells and then reverse transcribed. Multiplex PCR used pooled V-gene forward primers and a constant-region reverse primer to amplify CDR3s. TCRdb re-identified clones in the multiplex PCR reads via CATT. The sample gives around 11,000 gamma-chain clones, around 42% of which show up once; 2% is in the top ten. Sequenced sample: Vdelta1+ gamma-delta thymocytes from the thymus. Documented subset: FACS-sorted CD3+ TCRalphabeta- TCRVdelta1+ TCRVdelta2- thymocytes. The receptors stem from a boy less than two years old who had congenital heart surgery.

The rearrangement links TRGV9 to TRGJ1 or TRGJ2. TCRdb does not report a J gene; here it was assigned by matching the DNA to germline references. The ends lost 0 bases at V and 5 bases at J; junction bases unmatched: 4. CDR1 GITISATS and CDR2 ISYDGTV come from the germline V gene (reference sequence). The length of the CDR3 is 13 residues. The CDR3 nucleotides read TGTGCCTTGTGGGAGGTGGTGGATTATAAGAAACTCTTT. This codes for CALWEVVDYKKLF.

This clone was recorded once. The chain links TRGV9 to TRGJ1 or TRGJ2. TCRdb records no J gene; here it was assigned by comparing the DNA to germline. V was pared by 1 base and J by 2 bases, with 17 bases of the junction left unmatched. The CDR3 contains 18 residues. Germline V lookup: CDR1 GITISATS, CDR2 ISYDGTV (reference sequence). Here the CDR3 reads CALWEVWGPRTYYYKKLF. The CDR3 nucleotides read TGTGCCTTGTGGGAGGTCTGGGGACCCCGTACCTATTATTATAAGAAACTCTTT.

Remarks on this clone: A much larger clonotype is one base distant, so this may be a read error. The J gene is TRGJP2, while no V gene call was made. This CDR3 region has 13 residues. Here the CDR3 reads CATWHSSDWIKTF. The CDR3 DNA reads TGTGCCACCTGGCATAGTAGTGATTGGATCAAGACGTTT.

V is TRGV5 and J is TRGJ1 or TRGJ2. TCRdb carries no J gene annotation; the J gene was assigned here by matching the DNA with germline. From germline, CDR1 is VINAFY and CDR2 YDVSNSKD. The CDR3 runs to 13 residues. J was trimmed by 3 bases and V by 1 base; bases with no gene match: 3. CDR3 sequence: CATWDSCYYKKLF. The CDR3 DNA is TGTGCCACCTGGGACAGCTGTTATTATAAGAAACTCTTT.

The chain carries TRGV3 and TRGJP1. Since TCRdb gives no J gene, matching the DNA to germline was used here to assign it. CDR1 VTNTFY and CDR2 YDVSTARD come from the germline V gene (reference sequence). After removal of 0 bases from V and 6 bases from J, the junction contained 7 bases not matched to a gene. The CDR3 has 15 amino acids. The CDR3 nucleotides read TGTGCCACCTGGGACAGGCGGAGGGCTGGTTGGTTCAAGATATTT. Its translation is CATWDRRRAGWFKIF.

The chain uses TRGV9 and TRGJ1 or TRGJ2. TCRdb records no J gene; here it was assigned by comparing the DNA to germline. This CDR3 contains 11 residues. J was trimmed by 5 bases and V by 5 bases; bases with no gene match: 3. Germline V gene lookup returns CDR1 GITISATS and CDR2 ISYDGTV (reference sequence). CDR3 nucleotides: TGTGCCTTGTGGGTCAATTATAAGAAACTCTTT. It specifies CALWVNYKKLF.

For this clone: A read error is possible here, since a much larger clone lies one base away. The J gene is TRGJ1 or TRGJ2; the V gene was not called. The CDR3 is made up of 13 amino acids. The CDR3 bases are TGTGCCACCTGGGATGGGGCTTATTATAAGAAACTCTTT. It is translated as CATWDGAYYKKLF.

The J gene was identified as TRGJ1 or TRGJ2, and no V gene was called. CDR3 length equals 15 residues. In DNA, the CDR3 is TGTGCCACCTGGGACAGGTCGGGGCCGGGGGGTAAGAAACTCTTT. Translated: CATWDRSGPGGKKLF.

This clone was counted once. The V gene lacks a call, and TRGJ1 or TRGJ2 is the J gene. The CDR3 contains 14 residues. The CDR3 DNA reads TGTGCCTTGTGGGAGGTTCTAACTTATTATAAGAAACTCTTT. This translates into CALWEVLTYYKKLF.

This chain connects TRGV8 to TRGJP1. Because TCRdb records no J gene, it was assigned here through a match of the DNA to germline. The CDR3 length is 13 residues. V trimming: 3 bases; J trimming: 4 bases; junction bases outside the gene matches: 2. Per the germline V gene, CDR1 is VENAVY and CDR2 is YDSYNSRV. CDR3 protein: CATWDLTGWFKIF. The CDR3 region has the DNA TGTGCCACCTGGGATCTCACTGGTTGGTTCAAGATATTT.

The chain has TRGV4 and TRGJ1 or TRGJ2. The J gene, left out of TCRdb, was set here by checking the DNA against germline. With V trimmed by 0 bases and J by 11 bases, 4 bases remained unmatched. This CDR3 region has 11 residues. Germline-derived CDR1 and CDR2 are EGSTGY and YDSYTSSV. The CDR3 bases are TGTGCCACCTGGGATGGGCCTCAGAAACTCTTT. Its translation is CATWDGPQKLF.

This chain joins TRGV4 and TRGJP2. TCRdb is silent on the J gene; assignment here came from matching the DNA to germline. Per germline, CDR1 EGSTGY and CDR2 YDSYTSSV. The CDR3 runs 14 residues. The V gene end was trimmed by 6 bases and the J gene end by 5 bases; junction bases not matched to a gene: 9. CDR3 sequence: CATWPKGSDWIKTF. In nucleotides, the CDR3 is TGTGCCACCTGGCCCAAAGGGAGTGATTGGATCAAGACGTTT.

The V and J genes are TRGV4 and TRGJ1 or TRGJ2. There are 12 residues in the CDR3. The ends lost 0 bases at V and 10 bases at J; junction bases unmatched: 6. CDR1 and CDR2 from the germline V gene are EGSTGY and YDSYTSSV. For the CDR3, the DNA is TGTGCCACCTGGGATGGGCTACACAAGAAACTCTTT. Protein product: CATWDGLHKKLF.

The chain joins TRGV5 to TRGJ1 or TRGJ2. The J gene was not available in TCRdb and was assigned here by matching the DNA to germline segments. The ends lost 2 bases at V and 6 bases at J; junction bases unmatched: 13. Per the germline V gene, CDR1 is VINAFY and CDR2 is YDVSNSKD. This CDR3 is 15 amino acids long. The CDR3 spells CATWDNPRGGYKKLF. CDR3 in DNA: TGTGCCACCTGGGACAATCCTCGGGGAGGTTATAAGAAACTCTTT.

This clone was found a few times. The chain links TRGV9 to TRGJ1 or TRGJ2. The CDR3 is 16 amino acids. J was trimmed by 3 bases and V by 2 bases; bases with no gene match: 13. CDR1 is GITISATS and CDR2 is ISYDGTV in the germline V gene (reference sequence). The CDR3 DNA sequence: TGTGCCTTGTGGGAGGCCTACCCCGACACTTATTATAAGAAACTCTTT. Translating gives CALWEAYPDTYYKKLF.

Concerning this clone itself: The same CDR3 can be traced to other DNA sequences in this sample. The chain uses TRGV5 and TRGJ1 or TRGJ2. Since TCRdb gives no J gene, matching the DNA to germline was used here to assign it. The CDR3 has 13 amino acids. In germline, CDR1 is VINAFY, CDR2 YDVSNSKD. The J segment lost 6 bases and the V segment lost 0 bases, leaving 5 bases of the junction unmatched. This chain's CDR3 is CATWDRPPYKKLF. CDR3 coding DNA: TGTGCCACCTGGGACAGGCCTCCTTATAAGAAACTCTTT.

The chain has TRGV9 and TRGJ1 or TRGJ2. The junction had 6 bases not matched to a gene; V was cut back by 2 bases and J by 5 bases. The CDR3 extends over 13 amino acids. The germline V gene has CDR1 GITISATS and CDR2 ISYDGTV (reference sequence). The CDR3 spells CALWEAHDYKKLF. The CDR3 DNA sequence: TGTGCCTTGTGGGAGGCGCACGATTATAAGAAACTCTTT.

The chain joins TRGV8 to TRGJ1 or TRGJ2. Germline matching of the DNA provided the J gene here, since TCRdb leaves it blank. CDR1 is VENAVY, CDR2 YDSYNSRV, per germline. The CDR3 loop spans 11 amino acids. V lost 4 bases, J lost 9 bases, and 6 bases stayed unmatched. The CDR3 coding sequence is TGTGCCACCTGGGAACTGAGTAAGAAACTCTTT. Protein product: CATWELSKKLF.

Details on this clone: The sample holds other DNA sequences that translate to the same CDR3. The V call is TRGV9, the J call TRGJ1 or TRGJ2. This CDR3 is built from 10 residues. Trimming cost V 0 bases and J 10 bases; bases outside gene matches: 0. CDR1 and CDR2 from the germline V gene are GITISATS and ISYDGTV (reference sequence). CDR3 loop: CALWEVKKLF. The CDR3 region has the DNA TGTGCCTTGTGGGAGGTGAAGAAACTCTTT.

There are a few counts of this clone. The sample contains more than one DNA sequence encoding this CDR3. This chain connects TRGV4 to TRGJ1 or TRGJ2. Here the J gene was assigned by germline matching of the DNA, as TCRdb has none. Germline lookup yields CDR1 EGSTGY and CDR2 YDSYTSSV. CDR3 length equals 14 residues. V lost 1 base and J lost 3; bases outside the gene matches: 6. The CDR3 sequence: CATWDGPSYYKKLF. DNA of the CDR3: TGTGCCACCTGGGATGGACCCAGTTATTATAAGAAACTCTTT.

The chain couples TRGV9 to TRGJP. TCRdb leaves out the J gene; it was filled in here by matching the DNA to germline. Germline V CDR1 and CDR2: GITISATS, ISYDGTV (reference sequence). Trimming cost V 0 bases and J 4 bases; bases outside gene matches: 3. CDR3 length: 17 amino acids. The CDR3 loop is CALWEVPQELGKKIKVF. The CDR3 DNA sequence: TGTGCCTTGTGGGAGGTGCCCCAAGAGTTGGGCAAAAAAATCAAGGTATTT.